This T cell receptor beta chain was profiled in a study of shared clonotypes between healthy human individuals. The repertoire was sequenced with immunoSEQ multiplex PCR; TCRdb's copy has only in-frame clones and lacks some. There are some 2,100,000 clones in the sample; under 95% occur only once, and more than 1.5% lies in the top ten. The naive CD8 fraction comprised CD45RO-negative cells positively selected for CCR7 and excluded terminally differentiated effector memory CD45RA+ cells. The source is a man in his late teens or twenties in good health. Some clones in this sample may be carry-over from other donors' samples. Sequenced: naive CD8+ T cells from PBMCs.

Here the CDR3 reads CAWTPRATGYGYTF. The CDR3, as DNA: TGTGCCTGGACCCCCAGGGCCACGGGCTATGGCTACACCTTC. The chain is built from TRBV30 and TRBJ1-2; tentative D call: TRBD1 (5 bases). The germline V gene has CDR1 GTSNPN and CDR2 SVGIG (reference sequence). The length of the CDR3 is 14 residues. Trimming took 4 bases from V and 4 from J, leaving 16 bases between them.